The present entry profiles one TCR beta chain with its context. Its target is not known. This sample is part of a study of shared clonotypes between healthy human individuals. About the research overall: There were three CD4 naive, three CD4 memory, two CD8 naive and one CD8 memory plates per donor. Study findings and constraints: About 5% of naive CD4 clonotypes were shared across a handful of donors.

There are 14 residues in the CDR3. Trimming at V came to 4 bases and at J to 5 bases, leaving 4 bases not matched to a gene. Germline CDR1 and CDR2: SGHDT and YYEEEE. Several immunoSEQ 96-well plates shared each subset's DNA, each plate a replicate. Sequencing used immunoSEQ multiplex PCR; TCRdb keeps in-frame clones, though not all of them. The repertoire includes about 380,000 clones, about 96% of them detected once, and around 0.3% sits in the top ten. The material sequenced was memory CD8+ T cells sorted from blood. Sample subset: CD45RO+ cells pooled with CCR7-negative TemRA cells. The gene calls are TRBV5-6 and TRBJ2-4, with 9 bases matching TRBD2. The sequence derives from a man aged 30 to 39 in good health. CDR3 region: CASSRLAVQNIQYF. The DNA for the CDR3 is TGTGCCAGCAGCCGACTAGCGGTCCAAAACATTCAGTACTTC.